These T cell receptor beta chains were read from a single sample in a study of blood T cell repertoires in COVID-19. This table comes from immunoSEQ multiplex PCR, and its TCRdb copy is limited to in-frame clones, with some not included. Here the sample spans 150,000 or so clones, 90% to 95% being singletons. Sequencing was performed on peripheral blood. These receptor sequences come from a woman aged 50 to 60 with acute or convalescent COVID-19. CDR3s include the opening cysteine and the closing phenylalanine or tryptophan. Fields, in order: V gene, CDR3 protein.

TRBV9,CASAEGGLSYEQYF
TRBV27,CASSLQGKETQYF
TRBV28,CASRQSLSNQPQHF
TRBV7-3,CASSFDHRGLDTGELFF
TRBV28,CASSSGQGSPLHF
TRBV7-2,CASSLGLAGGSYEQYF
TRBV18,CASSLGRGTEAFF
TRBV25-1,CASSELRDRAGYTF
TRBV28,CASSLGARSEAFF
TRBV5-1,CASRSYTEAFF
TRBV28,CASSSWTGSRSSYNSPLHF
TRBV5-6,CASSKMGRAGKETQYF
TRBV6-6,CASSYSRGGIVQPQHF
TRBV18,CASSPPAGNTIYF
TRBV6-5,CASSYGQSYEQYF
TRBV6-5,CASRKGEGAAHGYTF
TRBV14,CASSQDVGLSSGNTIYF
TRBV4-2,CASSQDRFTGELFF
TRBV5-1,CASSLGANYGYTF
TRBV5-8,CASSETLNSLAGGSYNEQFF
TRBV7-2,CASSLRGISYEQYF
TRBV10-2,CASSDRTVPISNYGYTF
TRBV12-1,CASSPRRGLETQYF
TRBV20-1,CSASQGISYNEQFF
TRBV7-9,CASSSNPLGAFF
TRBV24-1,CATRAGGQETQYF
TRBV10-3,CAISESWAGVIYEQYF
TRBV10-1,CASSDNDRRYGYTF
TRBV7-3,CASSPGTSGTYEQYF
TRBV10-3,CATTPGQGTGYTF
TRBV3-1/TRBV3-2,CASSLLGQGGYGYTF
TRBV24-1,CATRGQGSNQPQHF
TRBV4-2,CASSQEGRGRNSPLHF
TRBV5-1,CASSSQGIVGNTIYF
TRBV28,CASRLTGLREKLFF
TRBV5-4,CASSLAGQGTYGYTF
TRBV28,CASSPGQGSGGYTF
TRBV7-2,CASSLRTSGVEQYF
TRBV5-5,CASSAGDGNSPLHF
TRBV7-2,CASSTRDSSAAQFF